A single sample is the source of the 10 T cell receptor beta chains below, sequenced in a study of T cells after yellow fever vaccination. One entry per CDR3 protein, called by TCRdb with MiXCR from the 5' RACE reads. The sample lists roughly 79,000 distinct CDR3 sequences, roughly 7% occurring once. The sequenced sample was CD8+ T cells sorted from PBMCs, obtained roughly 10 days after the first yellow fever vaccination. These receptors originate from a man aged 18 to 29 who received the YFV17D yellow fever vaccine.

The chain has TRBV5-5 and TRBJ2-1; 10 nucleotides align to TRBD1. The CDR3 consists of 17 residues. With V trimmed by 1 base and J by 8 bases, 12 bases remained unmatched. CDR1 and CDR2 (germline): SGHKS, YYEKEE (reference sequence). CDR3 DNA: TGTGCCAGCAGCTTGATGATCGGGGACAGGGGTGTCGATGAGCAGTTCTTC. Translated, it gives CASSLMIGDRGVDEQFF.

Ten or more counts support this clonotype. The J gene is TRBJ2-2, the V gene TRBV4-1, with 10 bases aligning to TRBD2. This CDR3 has 16 residues. The V segment lost 3 bases and the J segment 5 bases; nucleotides outside the gene matches: 6. Germline V gene sequence: CDR1 MGHRA, CDR2 YSYEKL. The CDR3 DNA reads TGCGCCAGCAGCCACCGGACTAGCGGACCAACCGGGGAGCTGTTTTTT. It specifies CASSHRTSGPTGELFF.

This clonotype was detected only a few times. This chain uses TRBV7-2 with TRBJ2-3; TRBD2 might be the D (6 bases). Germline loops: CDR1 SGHTA, CDR2 FQGNSA. The CDR3 sequence is 15 residues long. V was pared by 1 base and J by 0 bases, with 8 bases between. CDR3 sequence reads: CASSLVGRSTDTQYF. CDR3 sequence (DNA): TGTGCCAGCAGCTTAGTCGGGAGAAGCACAGATACGCAGTATTTT.

The genes are TRBV6-2 or TRBV6-3 and TRBJ2-7, with 7 bases that match TRBD1. The CDR3 consists of 15 residues. The trim removed 6 bases at V and 4 bases at J, leaving 12 bases unmatched. From germline, CDR1 is MNHEY and CDR2 SVGEGT. CDR3 sequence: CASRTEGQARYEQYV. The CDR3 DNA is TGTGCCAGCAGGACAGAAGGACAGGCGAGGTACGAGCAGTACGTC.

Ten or more counts support this clonotype. The chain carries TRBV15 and TRBJ1-4; D call uncertain. Germline loops: CDR1 LNHNV, CDR2 YYDKDF (reference sequence). Deletions cut 1 base from V and 7 bases from J, with 13 bases between. The CDR3 is made up of 15 amino acids. The CDR3 loop is CATSRVALGGEKLFF. The CDR3 region has the DNA TGTGCCACCAGCAGAGTTGCGTTGGGTGGTGAAAAACTGTTTTTT.

Many counts were recorded for this clonotype. The chain has TRBV27 and TRBJ2-7; D gene unclear. Germline assignment: CDR1 MNHEY and CDR2 SMNVEV (reference sequence). The CDR3 contains 14 residues. V was pared by 4 bases and J by 0 bases, with 10 bases between. This CDR3 is CASSYNGNSYEQYF. The CDR3 DNA reads as TGTGCCAGCAGTTATAACGGAAACTCCTACGAGCAGTACTTC.

This clonotype was counted only a few times. The chain joins TRBV7-2 to TRBJ1-3; D is unresolved. The CDR3 is made up of 14 amino acids. Per the germline V gene, CDR1 is SGHTA and CDR2 is FQGNSA. V was clipped by 5 bases and J by 1 base, with 9 bases between them. The CDR3 loop reads CASSDTVSGNTIYF. The CDR3 DNA sequence: TGTGCCAGCAGCGACACGGTTTCTGGAAACACCATATATTTT.

This clonotype was recorded at least ten times. The chain uses TRBV9 and TRBJ2-1, with 7 bases aligning to TRBD1. V dropped 1 base and J dropped 8; count of bases not matched to a gene: 6. This CDR3 region has 14 residues. Germline lookup yields CDR1 SGDLS and CDR2 YYNGEE. As DNA, the CDR3 is TGTGCCAGCAGCGTAAGACCGGGACAGTATGAGCAGTTCTTC. Translating gives CASSVRPGQYEQFF.

The V and J genes are TRBV27 and TRBJ2-7; possibly TRBD1 for D (6 bases). The CDR3 has 15 amino acids. V gave up 7 bases and J gave up 2 bases, with 18 bases separating them. Germline V gene lookup returns CDR1 MNHEY and CDR2 SMNVEV (reference sequence). This chain's CDR3 is CASKVSGDKTYEQYF. Written as DNA, the CDR3 is TGTGCCAGCAAGGTTTCAGGGGATAAGACCTACGAGCAGTACTTC.

There are many counts of this clonotype. The gene calls are TRBV29-1 and TRBJ2-1, with D perhaps matching TRBD2 (6 bases). Germline V CDR1 and CDR2: SQVTM, ANQGSEA. The CDR3 is made up of 13 amino acids. Trimming stripped 4 bases from V and 7 bases from J, with 14 bases between. For the CDR3, the DNA is TGCAGCGTTGCGAGGAGACTAGAAAATGAGCAGTTCTTC. It encodes CSVARRLENEQFF.